These 4 T cell receptor beta chains originate from one sample sequenced in a study of shared clonotypes between healthy human individuals. Method: immunoSEQ multiplex PCR; TCRdb's copy keeps in-frame clones and lacks some. The table shows some 2.1 million clones, with roughly 94% occurring only once. Material for sequencing was naive CD4+ T cells sorted from blood. The sample's subset: CD45RA+ positively selected. These receptors were collected from a man between 18 and 35 years old in good health.

V usage is TRBV11-2 and J usage is TRBJ2-7, with 12 bases identical to TRBD2. The CDR3 sequence is 18 residues long. Germline assignment: CDR1 SGHAT and CDR2 FQNNGV. V trimming: 2 bases; J trimming: 2 bases; junction bases outside the gene matches: 10. The CDR3, as DNA: TGTGCCAGCAGCTTACGTGAACTAGCGGGAGGTACTCCCTACGAGCAGTACTTC. Protein: CASSLRELAGGTPYEQYF. The full variable domain, its missing parts supplied by reference TRBV11-2 and TRBJ2-7, is EAGVAQSPRYKIIEKRQSVAFWCNPISGHATLYWYQQILGQGPKLLIQFQNNGVVDDSQLPKDRFSAERLKGVDSTLKIQPAKLEDSAVYLCASSLRELAGGTPYEQYFGPGTRLTVT.

The V and J genes are TRBV5-1 and TRBJ1-3, with 7 bases matching TRBD1. CDR3 length equals 16 residues. V shed 4 bases and J 3 bases; nucleotides not matched to a gene: 10. From germline, CDR1 is SGHRS and CDR2 YFSETQ. The CDR3 reads CASSVGGFEFGNTIYF. CDR3 bases: TGCGCCAGCAGCGTAGGGGGCTTCGAGTTTGGAAACACCATATATTTT.

CDR3 coding DNA: TGTGCCAGCAGCTTGGGCCGAGTTGCGCAGAGTGAACAGCCCCAGCATTTT. Its protein product is CASSLGRVAQSEQPQHF. The rearrangement uses TRBV5-6 and TRBJ1-5; D is uncertain. Germline CDR1 is SGHDT and CDR2 is YYEEEE. Trimming took off 0 bases at V and 7 bases at J, with 20 bases between the two ends. The CDR3 length is 17 residues.

The J gene is TRBJ2-7, the V gene TRBV5-1, with D maybe TRBD2 (6 bases). The V and J ends lost 3 bases and 3 bases respectively, with 16 bases between them. This CDR3 is 15 amino acids long. Per the germline V gene, CDR1 is SGHRS and CDR2 is YFSETQ. The CDR3 DNA is TGCGCCAGCAGCTATTTTGAGGAGGGTGTCTACGAGCAGTACTTC. This translates into CASSYFEEGVYEQYF.